The clone carrying this T cell receptor (beta chain) was counted a few times. The antigen is undetermined. This CDR3 region has 15 residues. With 0 bases clipped from V and 4 bases from J, the junction kept 4 bases outside the gene matches. The germline gives CDR1 SGDLS, CDR2 YYNGEE. As it was prepared, the TCRbeta library received unique molecular identifiers. TCRdb reprocessed the PCR reads with MiXCR, giving one entry per CDR3 protein. The data hold about 210,000 distinct CDR3 sequences, with 17% observed a single time. This record comes from a study of T-cell reconstitution after alpha-beta-depleted transplantation in children. Findings and caveats of the study: T cells produced anew were the main source of T-cell counts and diversity one year after transplant.

The sequencing used PBMCs, mostly from graft donor cells, collected 360 days after TCRalphabeta/CD19-depleted stem cell transplant. The V call is TRBV9, the J call TRBJ2-1; 7 bases map to TRBD2. The TCR sequence derives from a male patient aged 2-10 years who had a stem cell transplant for acute lymphoblastic leukemia, so the T cells may come from the graft donor. The CDR3 bases are TGTGCCAGCAGCGTAGTGTGGGGGGGGTACAATGAGCAGTTCTTC. Protein: CASSVVWGGYNEQFF.